These 23 T cell receptor beta chains share one sample of origin, sequenced in a study of T cells in women clearing cervical HPV infection. Generated by immunoSEQ multiplex PCR, the TCRdb table keeps only in-frame clones and is missing some. This listing includes about 39,000 clones. Sequences were obtained from blood buffy coat. These receptors were obtained from a woman between 18 and 70 years old with a cervical HPV16 infection that either progressed to CIN3+ or cleared (not recorded which).

Concerning this clone itself: The observed sequence ends 3 residues before the CDR3 terminus, with the missing tail filled in from the germline J gene. The rearrangement joins TRBV5-1 to TRBJ1-1; D not certain. V was shortened by 3 bases and J by 0 bases, with 6 bases between the two germline ends. The CDR3 runs to 13 residues. Germline V gene sequence: CDR1 SGHRS, CDR2 YFSETQ. The CDR3 sequence: CASSSRVNTEAFF. CDR3 DNA (partial): TGCGCCAGCAGCTCGAGGGTGAACACTGAA.

Partial CDR3 DNA: TGCGCCAGCAGCACGGGACAGGAAAGATCCTACGAG. Translated: CASSTGQERSYE. The complete CDR3 sequence is CASSTGQERSYEQYF. V usage is TRBV5-1 and J usage is TRBJ2-7; 8 bases fit TRBD1. The read comes to an end 3 residues before the CDR3 does, leaving the germline J gene to fill in the end. The V segment lost 4 bases and the J segment 1 base; nucleotides outside the gene matches: 7. Germline V lookup: CDR1 SGHRS, CDR2 YFSETQ. This CDR3 comprises 15 residues.

About this clone: Read sequence stops 3 residues before the CDR3 end, and the germline J gene provides the missing end. The chain has TRBV7-9 and TRBJ1-1; D is uncertain. CDR1 and CDR2 from the germline V gene are SEHNR and FQNEAQ (reference sequence). The CDR3 contains 11 residues. V was shortened by 7 bases and J by 7 bases, with 10 bases between the two germline ends. Partial CDR3 DNA: TGTGCCAGCACCCTGATCGGTGAA. Protein sequence: CASTLIGE. The full CDR3 protein is CASTLIGEAFF.

Turning to this clone: The read comes to an end 3 residues before the CDR3 does, leaving the germline J gene to fill in the end. The gene calls are TRBV5-1 and TRBJ1-2; TRBD1 matches at 7 bases. CDR1 and CDR2 from the germline V gene are SGHRS and YFSETQ. Trimming at V came to 3 bases and at J to 1 base, leaving 6 bases not matched to a gene. This CDR3 contains 15 residues. CDR3 protein: CASSSGTENNYGYTF. The covered CDR3 bases are TGCGCCAGCAGCTCTGGGACAGAGAATAACTATGGC.

CDR3 bases read: TGTGCCAGCAGAGGGGGGGGGCGAAAGAATGAG. Translated: CASRGGGRKNE. The full CDR3 sequence reads CASRGGGRKNEQFF. The J gene is TRBJ2-1, the V gene TRBV2; D possibly corresponds to TRBD2 (7 bases). Read coverage stops 3 residues before the CDR3 terminus; the germline J gene supplies the remainder. The CDR3 length is 14 residues. Looked up from germline, CDR1 is SNHLY and CDR2 is FYNNEI. Trimming took 6 bases from V and 7 from J, leaving 16 bases between them.

Details on this clone: An end of the junction does not agree with germline; a read error may underlie this. The read stops 3 residues short of the end of the CDR3; the missing end is completed from the germline J gene. The chain recombines TRBV7-7 with TRBJ2-5, with 9 bases matching TRBD1. There are 15 residues in the CDR3. Germline V lookup: CDR1 SSHAT, CDR2 FNYEAQ (reference sequence). CDR3 sequence: CASSPSGQGRETQYF. The sequenced part of the CDR3 DNA is TGTGCTAGCAGCCCCTCGGGACAGGGCCGTGAGACC.

As for this clone: The read halts 3 residues ahead of the CDR3 end, with the missing end drawn from the germline J gene. The chain employs TRBV5-6 and TRBJ1-1; TRBD1 matches at 9 bases. This CDR3 is 14 amino acids long. Unmatched junction bases numbered 3, after V lost 3 bases and J lost 3 bases. Germline CDR1 SGHDT, CDR2 YYEEEE. CDR3 DNA (partial): TGTGCCAGCAGCTCCCGGGACAGGGACACTGAA. Translated, it gives CASSSRDRDTE. The complete CDR3 sequence is CASSSRDRDTEAFF.

As concerns this clone: The read halts 3 residues ahead of the CDR3 end, with the missing end drawn from the germline J gene. V is TRBV7-9 and J is TRBJ2-1; D possibly corresponds to TRBD1 (5 bases). Germline CDR1 is SEHNR and CDR2 is FQNEAQ (reference sequence). Trimming took 5 bases from V and 8 from J, leaving 10 bases between them. This CDR3 has 12 residues. The part of the CDR3 DNA that was read is TGTGCCAGCAGCCGGACATCCCATGAG. Its protein product is CASSRTSHE. The whole CDR3 protein reads CASSRTSHEQFF.

A word on this clone: The read gets to within 3 residues of the CDR3 end, and the germline J gene fills in the rest. The rearrangement joins TRBV29-1 to TRBJ2-3, with TRBD2 matching 8 bases. The CDR3 is 14 amino acids. V gave up 5 bases and J gave up 3 bases; unmatched junction bases: 7. The germline V gene has CDR1 SQVTM and CDR2 ANQGSEA. The sequenced part of the CDR3 DNA is TGCAGCGTTCGTCGCGGGGGGCCGACAGATACG. Protein sequence: CSVRRGGPTDT. The whole CDR3 is CSVRRGGPTDTQYF.

In regard to this clone: The read comes to an end 3 residues before the CDR3 does, leaving the germline J gene to fill in the end. The chain links TRBV11-2 to TRBJ2-1; 8 bases are a match to TRBD2. CDR1 is SGHAT, CDR2 FQNNGV, per germline. The CDR3 runs 15 residues. V shed 7 bases, J shed 0 bases, and the junction held 5 bases outside the gene matches. CDR3 DNA, as far as it was read: TGTGCCAGCACCCCGGGGGGGAGCTCCTACAATGAG. This codes for CASTPGGSSYNE. The full CDR3 sequence reads CASTPGGSSYNEQFF.

With regard to this clone: The CDR3 end lies 3 residues beyond the end of the read and is filled in from the germline J gene. This rearrangement joins TRBV19 to TRBJ1-3; 9 positions agree with TRBD1. Germline loops: CDR1 LNHDA, CDR2 SQIVND (reference sequence). J gave up 0 bases and V 4 bases, and 4 bases lay outside the gene matches. This CDR3 has 16 amino acids. CDR3 sequence reads: CASSTPGQGSGNTIYF. The covered CDR3 bases are TGTGCCAGTAGTACTCCGGGACAGGGCTCTGGAAACACC.

The CDR3 is CASSGQNTGELFF. The DNA read from the CDR3 is TGTGCCAGCAGTGGACAGAACACCGGGGAG. The chain has TRBV2 and TRBJ2-2; D gene unclear. The read halts 3 residues ahead of the CDR3 end, with the missing end drawn from the germline J gene. This CDR3 has 13 residues. V was shortened by 4 bases and J by 1 base, with 4 bases between the two germline ends. Germline CDR1 SNHLY, CDR2 FYNNEI.

Remarks on this clone: The sequence runs out 3 residues before the end of the CDR3; the remainder is reconstructed from the germline J gene. The chain employs TRBV20-1 and TRBJ2-3, with 11 bases identical to TRBD2. With 0 bases clipped from V and 5 bases from J, the junction kept 7 bases outside the gene matches. The germline V gene encodes CDR1 DFQATT and CDR2 SNEGSKA (reference sequence). The CDR3 contains 16 residues. The part of the CDR3 DNA that was read is TGCAGTGCTAGAGACTGGGCTAGCGGGGGGCGAGATACG. Encoded protein: CSARDWASGGRDT. The complete CDR3 sequence is CSARDWASGGRDTQYF.

As concerns this clone: The sequenced fragment ends 3 residues before the CDR3 boundary, so the rest is inferred from the germline J gene. The chain couples TRBV27 to TRBJ1-5; D is perhaps TRBD1 (6 bases). The CDR3 length is 14 residues. Germline V lookup: CDR1 MNHEY, CDR2 SMNVEV (reference sequence). Trimming shortened V by 2 bases and J by 6 bases, and 11 bases separated the two germline ends. The CDR3 DNA, read in part, is TGTGCCAGCAGTTTAGCGGGGGCCATTCAGCCC. It yields the protein CASSLAGAIQP. The CDR3 reads in full as CASSLAGAIQPQHF.

Remarks on this clone: The CDR3 goes on 3 residues after the read ends, and that part is filled in from the germline J gene. The J gene is TRBJ1-4, the V gene TRBV15, with D uncertain. The V end was cut by 0 bases, the J end by 7 bases, with 9 bases between. Germline CDR1 reads LNHNV; CDR2 reads YYDKDF (reference sequence). CDR3 length equals 14 residues. The CDR3 sequence: CATSRDMSVEKLFF. The CDR3 DNA, read in part, is TGTGCCACCAGCAGAGATATGAGCGTTGAAAAA. The whole variable domain, filled in from reference TRBV15 and TRBJ1-4, reads DAMVIQNPRYQVTQFGKPVTLSCSQTLNHNVMYWYQQKSSQAPKLLFHYYDKDFNNEADTPDNFQSRRPNTSFCFLDIRSPGLGDTAMYLCATSRDMSVEKLFFGSGTQLSVL.

Of note for this clone: The read terminates 3 residues ahead of where the CDR3 ends, so the germline J gene completes it. The chain combines TRBV19 with TRBJ2-3; 13 positions match TRBD2. The germline V gene encodes CDR1 LNHDA and CDR2 SQIVND (reference sequence). This CDR3 contains 17 residues. The trim removed 4 bases at V and 3 bases at J, leaving 7 bases unmatched. CDR3 DNA, as far as it was read: TGTGCCAGTAGTAAAACTAGCGGGGGGGCCGGGACAGATACG. Amino acids: CASSKTSGGAGTDT. The whole CDR3 protein is CASSKTSGGAGTDTQYF.

A remark on this clone: An end of the junction does not agree with germline; a read error may underlie this. The DNA ends 3 residues before the CDR3 does, and the rest of the CDR3 is filled in from the germline J gene. The rearrangement links TRBV7-7 to TRBJ2-3, with 7 bases lining up with TRBD2. The CDR3 is 15 amino acids. Germline V gene sequence: CDR1 SSHAT, CDR2 FNYEAQ (reference sequence). The DNA read from the CDR3 is TGTGCTAGCAGCTCCGGGACTACCCCCTCAGATACG. This sequence encodes CASSSGTTPSDT. The whole CDR3 sequence is CASSSGTTPSDTQYF.

On this clone: The CDR3 end lies 3 residues beyond the end of the read and is filled in from the germline J gene. This chain links TRBV2 with TRBJ2-5; TRBD2 matches at 9 bases. V was clipped by 0 bases and J by 3 bases; unmatched bases: 2. CDR1 and CDR2 from the germline V gene are SNHLY and FYNNEI. The CDR3 loop spans 15 amino acids. The CDR3 region is CASSEASSGEETQYF. Incomplete CDR3 DNA: TGTGCCAGCAGTGAAGCTTCTAGCGGGGAAGAGACC.

For this clone: The missing CDR3 end, 3 residues past where the read stops, is filled in from the germline J gene. The chain employs TRBV12-3 or TRBV12-4 and TRBJ2-2; D not resolved. This CDR3 is 15 amino acids long. The germline V and J ends were trimmed by 3 bases and 0 bases, with 8 bases remaining between them. The part of the CDR3 DNA that was read is TGTGCCAGCAGTTTCGTGGGCCCGAACACCGGGGAG. Its translation is CASSFVGPNTGE. The complete CDR3 protein is CASSFVGPNTGELFF.

Concerning this clone: The read terminates 3 residues ahead of where the CDR3 ends, so the germline J gene completes it. The genes are TRBV5-6 and TRBJ2-2; D gene uncertain. Germline V gene data show CDR1 as SGHDT and CDR2 as YYEEEE. The length of the CDR3 is 13 residues. V lost 0 bases and J lost 6, with 6 bases in between. CDR3 DNA (partial): TGTGCCAGCAGCTTGGCGGGTCCCGGGGAG. It yields the protein CASSLAGPGE. The whole CDR3 sequence reads CASSLAGPGELFF.

This CDR3 is CSVPGTDGYTF. The covered CDR3 bases are TGCAGCGTTCCCGGGACTGATGGC. This chain connects TRBV29-1 to TRBJ1-2; perhaps TRBD1 as D (5 bases). The read terminates 3 residues ahead of where the CDR3 ends, so the germline J gene completes it. The CDR3 is 11 residues long. The ends were cut back, 5 bases at V and 6 bases at J, with 10 bases in the middle. Germline CDR1 reads SQVTM; CDR2 reads ANQGSEA.

A remark on this clone: The CDR3 end lies 3 residues beyond the end of the read and is filled in from the germline J gene. The V and J genes are TRBV10-3 and TRBJ2-7, with 9 bases that match TRBD1. This CDR3 is 14 amino acids long. Trimming at V came to 6 bases and at J to 3 bases, leaving 6 bases not matched to a gene. Looked up from germline, CDR1 is ENHRY and CDR2 is SYGVKD. CDR3 DNA (partial): TGTGCCATCAGCCCGGGACAGGGAGACTACGAG. As protein: CAISPGQGDYE. The CDR3 reads in full as CAISPGQGDYEQYF.

Details on this clone: The missing CDR3 end, 3 residues past where the read stops, is filled in from the germline J gene. The chain has TRBV5-1 and TRBJ1-1; no clear D. This CDR3 has 13 residues. V gave up 0 bases and J gave up 1 base, with 4 bases separating them. The germline V gene encodes CDR1 SGHRS and CDR2 YFSETQ. The sequenced CDR3 bases are TGCGCCAGCAGCTTGGCAGGGAACACTGAA. Protein sequence: CASSLAGNTE. The CDR3 in full is CASSLAGNTEAFF.